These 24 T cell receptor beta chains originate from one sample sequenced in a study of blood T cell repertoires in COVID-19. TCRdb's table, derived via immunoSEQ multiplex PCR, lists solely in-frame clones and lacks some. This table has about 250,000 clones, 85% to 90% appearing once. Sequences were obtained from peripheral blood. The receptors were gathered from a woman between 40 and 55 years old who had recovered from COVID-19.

CDR3 region: CASSSRSVETQYF. CDR3 nucleotides: TGTGCCAGCAGTTCCCGGAGCGTGGAGACCCAGTACTTC. The chain recombines TRBV6-4 with TRBJ2-5; D unresolved. This CDR3 has 13 amino acids. The germline CDR1 and CDR2 sequences are MRHNA and SNTAGT. Trimming took off 5 bases at V and 5 bases at J, with 12 bases between the two ends.

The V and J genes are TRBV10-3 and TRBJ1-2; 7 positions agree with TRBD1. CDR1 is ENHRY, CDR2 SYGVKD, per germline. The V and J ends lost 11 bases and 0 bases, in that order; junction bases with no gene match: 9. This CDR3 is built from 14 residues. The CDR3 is CAAAGTVSNYGYTF. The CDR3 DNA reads TGTGCCGCCGCCGGGACAGTTTCTAACTATGGCTACACCTTC.

The CDR3 region has the DNA TGTGCCAGCAGCTTGGCCAGGATAGTAGGAGATACGCAGTATTTT. Its protein is CASSLARIVGDTQYF. The chain couples TRBV5-8 to TRBJ2-3; D is unresolved. CDR1 is SGHTS, CDR2 YDEGEE, per germline. Between the trimmed V and J ends, which lost 0 bases and 5 bases, there was a span of 13 bases. The CDR3 totals 15 residues.

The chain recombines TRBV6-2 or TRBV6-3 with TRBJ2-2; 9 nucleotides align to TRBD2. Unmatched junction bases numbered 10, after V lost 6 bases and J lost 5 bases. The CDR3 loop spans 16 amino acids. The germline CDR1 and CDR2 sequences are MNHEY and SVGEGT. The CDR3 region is CASSDNGSGGTGELFF. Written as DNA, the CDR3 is TGTGCCAGCAGCGATAACGGGAGCGGGGGGACCGGGGAGCTGTTTTTT.

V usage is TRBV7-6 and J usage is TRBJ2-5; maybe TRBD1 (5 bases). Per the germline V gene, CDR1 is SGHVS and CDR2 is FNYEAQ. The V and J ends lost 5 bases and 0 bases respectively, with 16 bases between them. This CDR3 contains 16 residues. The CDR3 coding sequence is TGTGCCAGCAGCCTGCGATCTGACAGATACCAAGAGACCCAGTACTTC. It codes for CASSLRSDRYQETQYF.

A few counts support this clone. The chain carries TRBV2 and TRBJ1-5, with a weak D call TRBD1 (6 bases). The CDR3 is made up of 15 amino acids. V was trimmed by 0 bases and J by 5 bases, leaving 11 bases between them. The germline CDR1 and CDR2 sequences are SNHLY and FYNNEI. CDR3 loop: CASSEAGGEDQPQHF. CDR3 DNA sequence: TGTGCCAGCAGTGAAGCTGGGGGCGAAGATCAGCCCCAGCATTTT.

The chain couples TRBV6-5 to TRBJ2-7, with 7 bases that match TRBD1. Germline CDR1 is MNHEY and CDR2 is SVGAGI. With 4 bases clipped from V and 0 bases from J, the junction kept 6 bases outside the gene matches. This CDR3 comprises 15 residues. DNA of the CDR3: TGTGCCAGCAGTTTACAGGGGAAAACCTCCTACGAGCAGTACTTC. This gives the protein CASSLQGKTSYEQYF.

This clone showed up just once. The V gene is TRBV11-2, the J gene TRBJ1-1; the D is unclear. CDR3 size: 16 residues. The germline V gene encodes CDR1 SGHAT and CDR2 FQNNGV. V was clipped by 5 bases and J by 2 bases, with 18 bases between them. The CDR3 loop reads CASSPTHGGANTEAFF. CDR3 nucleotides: TGTGCCAGCAGCCCAACCCACGGTGGAGCCAACACTGAAGCTTTCTTT.

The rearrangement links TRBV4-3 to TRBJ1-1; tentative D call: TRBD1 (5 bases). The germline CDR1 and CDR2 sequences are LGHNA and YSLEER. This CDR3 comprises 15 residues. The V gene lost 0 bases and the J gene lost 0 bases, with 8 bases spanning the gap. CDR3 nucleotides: TGCGCCAGCAGCCAAGAGGCAGGGCTGAACACTGAAGCTTTCTTT. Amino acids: CASSQEAGLNTEAFF.

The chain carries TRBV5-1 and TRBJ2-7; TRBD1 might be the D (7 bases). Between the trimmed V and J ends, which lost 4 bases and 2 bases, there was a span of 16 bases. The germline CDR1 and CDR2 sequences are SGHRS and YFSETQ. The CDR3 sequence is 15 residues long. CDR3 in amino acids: CASSPSGGGAYEQYF. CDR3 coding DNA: TGCGCCAGCAGCCCTTCAGGAGGGGGCGCCTACGAGCAGTACTTC.

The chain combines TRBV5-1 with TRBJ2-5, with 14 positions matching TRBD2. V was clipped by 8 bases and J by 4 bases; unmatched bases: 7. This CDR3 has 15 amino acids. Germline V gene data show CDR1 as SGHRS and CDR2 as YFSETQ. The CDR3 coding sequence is TGCGCCAGTAGCCCAGGGACTAGCGGGGGAGAGACCCAGTACTTC. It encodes CASSPGTSGGETQYF.

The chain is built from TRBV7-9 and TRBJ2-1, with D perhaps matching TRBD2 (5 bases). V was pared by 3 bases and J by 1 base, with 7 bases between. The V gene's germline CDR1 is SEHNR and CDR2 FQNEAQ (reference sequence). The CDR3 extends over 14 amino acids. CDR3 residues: CASSLEVSYNEQFF. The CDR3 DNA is TGTGCCAGCAGCTTGGAGGTGTCCTACAATGAGCAGTTCTTC.

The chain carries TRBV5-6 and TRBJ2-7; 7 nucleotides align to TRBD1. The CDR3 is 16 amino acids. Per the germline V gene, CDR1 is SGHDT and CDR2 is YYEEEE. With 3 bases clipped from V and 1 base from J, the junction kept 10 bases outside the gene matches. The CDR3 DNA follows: TGTGCCAGCAGCTCCCGAGACAGGGCGTTGTCCTACGAGCAGTACTTC. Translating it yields CASSSRDRALSYEQYF.

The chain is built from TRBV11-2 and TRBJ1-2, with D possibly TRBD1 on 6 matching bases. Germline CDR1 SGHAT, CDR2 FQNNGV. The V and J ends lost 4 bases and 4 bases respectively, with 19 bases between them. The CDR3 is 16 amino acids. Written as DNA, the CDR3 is TGTGCCAGCAGCTCCTTATCTCAGGGGAGTGGCTATGGCTACACCTTC. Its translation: CASSSLSQGSGYGYTF.

The DNA for the CDR3 is TGTGCCAGCAGCCCTAGAAGGACTAGCGGCTACACAGATACGCAGTATTTT. Protein: CASSPRRTSGYTDTQYF. V gene TRBV11-3 combines with J gene TRBJ2-3; 10 nucleotides line up with TRBD2. Germline lookup yields CDR1 SGHNT and CDR2 YENEEA. Trimming removed 5 bases from V and 2 bases from J; junction bases left unmatched: 10. The CDR3 totals 17 residues. The full variable domain, with the rest looked up from reference TRBV11-3 and TRBJ2-3, is EAGVVQSPRYKIIEKKQPVAFWCNPISGHNTLYWYLQNLGQGPELLIRYENEEAVDDSQLPKDRFSAERLKGVDSTLKIQPAELGDSAVYLCASSPRRTSGYTDTQYFGPGTRLTVL.

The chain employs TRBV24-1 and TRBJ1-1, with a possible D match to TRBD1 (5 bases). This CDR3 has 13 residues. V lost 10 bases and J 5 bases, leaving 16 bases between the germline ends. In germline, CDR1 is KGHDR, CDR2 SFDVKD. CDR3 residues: CATSQGLRTEAFF. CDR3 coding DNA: TGTGCCACGTCCCAGGGATTAAGAACTGAAGCTTTCTTT.

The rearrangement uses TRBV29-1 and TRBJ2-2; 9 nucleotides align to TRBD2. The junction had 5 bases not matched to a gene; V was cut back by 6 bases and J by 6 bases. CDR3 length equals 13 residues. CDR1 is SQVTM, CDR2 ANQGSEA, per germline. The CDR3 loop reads CSVGLALSGELFF. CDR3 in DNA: TGCAGCGTGGGACTAGCTCTGTCCGGGGAGCTGTTTTTT.

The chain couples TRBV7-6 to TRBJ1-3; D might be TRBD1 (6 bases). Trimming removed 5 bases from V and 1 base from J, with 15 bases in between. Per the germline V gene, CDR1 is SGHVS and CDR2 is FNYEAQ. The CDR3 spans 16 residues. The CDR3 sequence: CASSLGGRDSGNTIYF. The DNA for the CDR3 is TGTGCCAGCAGCCTAGGGGGGAGGGATTCTGGAAACACCATATATTTT.

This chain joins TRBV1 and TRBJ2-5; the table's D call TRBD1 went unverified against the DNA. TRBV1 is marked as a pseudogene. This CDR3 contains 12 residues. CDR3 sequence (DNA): TGCACCAGCAGCGGCTACCAAGAGACCCAGTACTTC. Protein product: CTSSGYQETQYF.

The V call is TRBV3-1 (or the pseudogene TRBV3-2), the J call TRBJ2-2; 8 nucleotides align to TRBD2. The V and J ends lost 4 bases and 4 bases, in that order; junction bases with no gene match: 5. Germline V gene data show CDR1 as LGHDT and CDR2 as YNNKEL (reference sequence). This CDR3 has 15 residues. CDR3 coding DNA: TGTGCCAGCAGCCCCTTAGCGGGAAGCACCGGGGAGCTGTTTTTT. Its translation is CASSPLAGSTGELFF.

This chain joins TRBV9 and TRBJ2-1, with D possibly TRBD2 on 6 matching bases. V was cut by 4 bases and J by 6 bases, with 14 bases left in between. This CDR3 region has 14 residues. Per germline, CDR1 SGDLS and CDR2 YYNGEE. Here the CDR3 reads CASSPPRGVNEQFF. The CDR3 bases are TGTGCCAGCAGCCCCCCGCGGGGTGTCAATGAGCAGTTCTTC.

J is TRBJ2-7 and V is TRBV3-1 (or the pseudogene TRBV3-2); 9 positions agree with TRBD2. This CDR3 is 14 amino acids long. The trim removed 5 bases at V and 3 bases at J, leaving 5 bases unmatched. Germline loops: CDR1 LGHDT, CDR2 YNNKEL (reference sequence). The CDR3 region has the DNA TGTGCCAGCAGCGTTGGACTAGCGAGCTACGAGCAGTACTTC. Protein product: CASSVGLASYEQYF.

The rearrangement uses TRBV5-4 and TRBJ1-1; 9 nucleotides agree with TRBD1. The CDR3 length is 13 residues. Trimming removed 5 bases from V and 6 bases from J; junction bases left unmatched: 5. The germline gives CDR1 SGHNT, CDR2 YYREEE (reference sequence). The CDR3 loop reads CASSWDRDSEAFF. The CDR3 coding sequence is TGTGCCAGCAGTTGGGACAGGGATTCTGAAGCTTTCTTT. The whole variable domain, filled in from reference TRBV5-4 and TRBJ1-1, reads ETGVTQSPTHLIKTRGQQVTLRCSSQSGHNTVSWYQQALGQGPQFIFQYYREEENGRGNFPPRFSGLQFPNYSSELNVNALELDDSALYLCASSWDRDSEAFFGQGTRLTVV.

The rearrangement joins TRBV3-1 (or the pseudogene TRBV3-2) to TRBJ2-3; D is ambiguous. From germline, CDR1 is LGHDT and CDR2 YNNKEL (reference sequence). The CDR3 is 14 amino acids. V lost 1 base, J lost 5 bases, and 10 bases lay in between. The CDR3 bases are TGTGCCAGCAGCCAAGTTGGGCAAGGAGATACGCAGTATTTT. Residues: CASSQVGQGDTQYF.